This TCR beta chain was recorded in a study of blood T cell repertoires in COVID-19. Study background: Sources were T cells, B-cell-depleted T cells, or PBMCs; the material itself was cDNA or gDNA.

Germline CDR1 is MNHEY and CDR2 is SVGAGI. V lost 8 bases to trimming and J lost 7 bases; unmatched junction nucleotides: 16. The CDR3 extends over 15 amino acids. TCRdb's copy holds only in-frame clones and misses some; the assay was immunoSEQ multiplex PCR. The table has under 75,000 clones, 75% to 90% seen once; the top ten hold approximately 2.9%. The receptor was isolated from a man aged 45 to 65 with acute or convalescent COVID-19. Sequenced: peripheral blood. V and J are TRBV6-5 and TRBJ1-2; TRBD1 aligns across 7 bases. CDR3 loop: CASLGRREGASGYTF. CDR3 DNA: TGTGCCAGCCTCGGGCGGCGGGAGGGGGCGAGTGGCTACACCTTC.